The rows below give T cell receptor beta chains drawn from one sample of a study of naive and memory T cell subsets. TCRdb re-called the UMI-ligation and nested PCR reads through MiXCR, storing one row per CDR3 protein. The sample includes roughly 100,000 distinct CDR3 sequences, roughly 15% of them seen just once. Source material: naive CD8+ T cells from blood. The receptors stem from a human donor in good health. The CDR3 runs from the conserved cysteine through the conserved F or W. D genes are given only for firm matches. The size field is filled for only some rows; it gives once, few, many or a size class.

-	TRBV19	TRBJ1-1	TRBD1	CASSIGAGQMNTEAFF	TGTGCCAGTAGTATCGGGGCGGGACAGATGAACACTGAAGCTTTCTTT
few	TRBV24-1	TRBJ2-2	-	CATSRKNTGELFF	TGTGCCACCAGTCGTAAGAACACCGGGGAGCTGTTTTTT
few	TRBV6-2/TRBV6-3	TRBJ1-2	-	CASRGPTDNNYGYTF	TGTGCCAGCAGGGGTCCGACAGATAACAACTATGGCTACACCTTC
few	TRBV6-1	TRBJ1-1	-	CASSDRVVEAFF	TGTGCCAGCAGTGACCGCGTCGTAGAAGCTTTCTTT
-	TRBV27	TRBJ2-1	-	CASSLDSHEQFF	TGTGCCAGCAGTTTGGACAGCCATGAGCAGTTCTTC
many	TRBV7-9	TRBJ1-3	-	CASSLANSSPATGNTIYF	TGTGCCAGCAGCTTAGCTAACAGTTCTCCCGCTACCGGAAACACCATATATTTT
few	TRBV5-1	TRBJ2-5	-	CASSYNPFGEETQYF	TGCGCCAGCAGCTACAACCCCTTTGGGGAAGAGACCCAGTACTTC
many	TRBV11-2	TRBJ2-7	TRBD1	CASSSLTGGGKDEQYF	TGTGCCAGCAGTTCCCTCACAGGGGGCGGTAAGGACGAGCAGTACTTC
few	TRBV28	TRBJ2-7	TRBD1	CASRRRGRVYEQYF	TGTGCCAGCAGGCGTAGGGGGCGGGTTTACGAGCAGTACTTC
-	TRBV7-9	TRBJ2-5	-	CASNWAEETQYF	TGTGCCAGCAACTGGGCAGAAGAGACCCAGTACTTC
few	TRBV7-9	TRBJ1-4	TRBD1	CASSDRQGTNEKLFF	TGTGCCAGCAGCGACCGACAGGGCACTAATGAAAAACTGTTTTTT
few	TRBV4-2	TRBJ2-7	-	CASSEEDGGLREQYF	TGTGCCAGCAGCGAGGAGGATGGGGGGCTCAGGGAGCAGTACTTC
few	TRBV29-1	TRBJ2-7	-	CSVEGTGFYEQYF	TGCAGCGTTGAGGGCACAGGGTTCTACGAGCAGTACTTC